This TCR beta chain emerged from a study of shared clonotypes between healthy human individuals. Study results and caveats: A few donors showed sharing of 4.5% to 6% of naive CD4 clonotypes.

Sequencing was performed with immunoSEQ multiplex PCR; in TCRdb, only in-frame clones are kept and a portion is missing. Of about 730,000 clones detected, 55% to 75% appear once; the ten largest clones hold approximately 2%. CDR1 is SGHDN, CDR2 FVKESK, per germline. The CDR3 is 13 residues long. Trimming left V 4 bases short and J 6 bases short, with 12 bases between. To note about this clone: Its antigen is not identified.

This TCR derives from a woman in her thirties in good health. The sequenced sample was memory CD4+ T cells sorted from blood. The subset was: CD45RA-negative fraction. The chain is built from TRBV14 and TRBJ1-2, with a possible D match to TRBD1 (5 bases). In DNA, the CDR3 is TGTGCCAGCAGCCCCCGGACATCTGATGGCTACACCTTC. The encoded protein is CASSPRTSDGYTF.